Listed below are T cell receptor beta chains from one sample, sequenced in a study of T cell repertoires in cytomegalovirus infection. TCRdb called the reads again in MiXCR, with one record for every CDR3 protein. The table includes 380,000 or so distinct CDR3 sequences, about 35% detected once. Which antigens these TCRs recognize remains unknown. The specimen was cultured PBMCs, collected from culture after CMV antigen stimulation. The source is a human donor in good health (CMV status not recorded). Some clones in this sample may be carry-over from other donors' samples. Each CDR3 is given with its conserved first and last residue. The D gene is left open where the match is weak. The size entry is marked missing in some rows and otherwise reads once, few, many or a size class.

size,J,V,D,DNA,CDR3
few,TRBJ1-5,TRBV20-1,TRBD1,TGCAGTGCTAGTCCCGGGACAGGGACGAACAATCAGCCCCAGCATTTT,CSASPGTGTNNQPQHF
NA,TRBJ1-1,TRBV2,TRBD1,TGTGCCAGCATCGGGACAGGGTTCACTGAAGCTTTCTTT,CASIGTGFTEAFF
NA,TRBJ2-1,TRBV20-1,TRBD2,TGCAGTGCCATAACCGGGACTAGCGGGAGAAACCCCAATGAGCAGTTCTTC,CSAITGTSGRNPNEQFF
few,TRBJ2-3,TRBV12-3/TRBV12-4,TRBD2,TGTGCCAGCCGACTAGCAGTCACAGATACGCAGTATTTT,CASRLAVTDTQYF
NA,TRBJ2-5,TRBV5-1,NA,TGCGCCAGCAGCTTCGACATTATGGAGACCCAGTACTTC,CASSFDIMETQYF
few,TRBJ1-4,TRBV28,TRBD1,TGTGCCAGCAGCCCAGACAGGGAAGTGCAAGCTAATGAAAAACTGTTTTTT,CASSPDREVQANEKLFF
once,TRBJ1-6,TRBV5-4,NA,TGTGCCAGCAGCTGGGACCCGGGACGGGATAATTCACCCCTCCACTTT,CASSWDPGRDNSPLHF
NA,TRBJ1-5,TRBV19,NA,TGTGCCAGTAGTCCTCGGGGCGCGGGAACTCATCAGCCCCAGCATTTT,CASSPRGAGTHQPQHF
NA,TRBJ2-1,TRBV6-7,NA,TGTGCCAGCAGGAGAAACGGGGGCATGGAGCAGTTCTTC,CASRRNGGMEQFF
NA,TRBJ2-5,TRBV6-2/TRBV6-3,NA,TGTGCCAGCAACGATCGGGGCAATCAAGAGACCCAGTACTTC,CASNDRGNQETQYF
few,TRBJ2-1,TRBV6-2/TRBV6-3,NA,TGTGCCAGCAACCTAGAGTTTTTGAGCTCCTACAATGAGCAGTTCTTC,CASNLEFLSSYNEQFF
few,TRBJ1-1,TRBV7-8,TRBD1,TGTGCCAGCAGCTTAGCGCCGGTAGGACAGGCGAACACTGAAGCTTTCTTT,CASSLAPVGQANTEAFF
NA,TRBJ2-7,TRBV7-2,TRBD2,TGTGCCAGCAGCTTGGGACTAGGGGGGAACGAGCAGTACTTC,CASSLGLGGNEQYF
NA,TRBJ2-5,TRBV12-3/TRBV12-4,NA,TGTGCCAGCAGCTCCTTTGGGAAAGAGACCCAGTACTTC,CASSSFGKETQYF
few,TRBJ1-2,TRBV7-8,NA,TGTGCCAGCAGCTTAGGTCAGACTGGCTACACCTTC,CASSLGQTGYTF
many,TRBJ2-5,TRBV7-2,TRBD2,TGTGCCAGCAGCCCGGCCGGGCTAGCGGAAGAGACCCAGTACTTC,CASSPAGLAEETQYF
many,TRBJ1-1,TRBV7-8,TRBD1,TGTGCCAGCAGATTTAACACAGGGGGCACTGAAGCTTTCTTT,CASRFNTGGTEAFF
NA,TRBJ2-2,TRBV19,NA,TGTGCCAGTATGGCCCTAGGGGGCGGGGAGCTGTTTTTT,CASMALGGGELFF
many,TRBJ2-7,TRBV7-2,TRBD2,TGTGCCAGCAGCTTACAGACTAGCGGGCCTTACGAGCAGTACTTC,CASSLQTSGPYEQYF
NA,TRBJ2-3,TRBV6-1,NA,TGTGCCAGCAGTCGGGAACGCGGGGATACGCAGTATTTT,CASSRERGDTQYF
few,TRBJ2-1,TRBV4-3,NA,TGCGCCAGCAGCCAAGATTTACGGGAGACACACAATGAGCAGTTCTTC,CASSQDLRETHNEQFF
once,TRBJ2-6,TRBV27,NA,TGTGCCAGCAGTTTAGGGAGCGCTGGGGCCAACGTCCTGACTTTC,CASSLGSAGANVLTF
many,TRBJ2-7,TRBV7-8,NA,TGTGCCAGCAGCTTGCGGACAGCCTACGAGCAGTACTTC,CASSLRTAYEQYF
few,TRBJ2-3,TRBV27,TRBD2,TGTGCCAGCAGTATAACCGGGACTAGTTTCCCCACGCAGTATTTT,CASSITGTSFPTQYF
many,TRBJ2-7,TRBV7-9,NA,TGTGCCAGCAGCCGTGGGACCGATACCTACGAGCAGTACTTC,CASSRGTDTYEQYF
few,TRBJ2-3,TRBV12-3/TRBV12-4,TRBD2,TGTGCCAGCAGACCCGCGGGAGGGGGCGGCGGTACGCAGTATTTT,CASRPAGGGGGTQYF
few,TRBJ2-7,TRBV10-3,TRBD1,TGTGCCATCAGTGAGGGGACAGCTGACTACGAGCAGTACTTC,CAISEGTADYEQYF
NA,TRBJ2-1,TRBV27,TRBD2,TGTGCCAGCACCCCGCTAGCGGGAGGGCCTGGCAATGAGCAGTTCTTC,CASTPLAGGPGNEQFF
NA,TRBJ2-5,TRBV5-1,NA,TGCGCCAGCAGCTTTCAAGCGGGTGGGGAGACCCAGTACTTC,CASSFQAGGETQYF
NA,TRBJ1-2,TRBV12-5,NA,TGTGCTAGTGGTTTTGGGATCGGTGGTTCGGGAGGCTACACCTTC,CASGFGIGGSGGYTF
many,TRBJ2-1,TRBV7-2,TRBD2,TGTGCCAGCAGCTCTTCCGGGACTAGCGGTTACAATGAGCAGTTCTTC,CASSSSGTSGYNEQFF
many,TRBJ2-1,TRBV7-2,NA,TGTGCCAGCAGCTTAGGATCTGGGATCACCTACAATGAGCAGTTCTTC,CASSLGSGITYNEQFF
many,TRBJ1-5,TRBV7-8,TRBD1,TGTGCCAGCAGCGGAGCCGGGACAGGGCTCGATCAGCCCCAGCATTTT,CASSGAGTGLDQPQHF
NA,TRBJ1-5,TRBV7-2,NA,TGTGCCAGCAGTCTTAACTTTAATCAGCCCCAGCATTTT,CASSLNFNQPQHF
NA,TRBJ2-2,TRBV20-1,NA,TGCAGTGCCCGGGTCCCCGCACAGGGTATGGGCGGGGAGCTGTTTTTT,CSARVPAQGMGGELFF
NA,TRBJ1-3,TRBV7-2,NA,TGTGCCAGCAAGCAGGGACTCTATGGAAACACCATATATTTT,CASKQGLYGNTIYF
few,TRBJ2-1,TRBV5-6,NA,TGTGCCAGCAGCTTAAAGCGGACCTACAATGAGCAGTTCTTC,CASSLKRTYNEQFF
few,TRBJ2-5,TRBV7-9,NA,TGTGCCAGCAGCTCCGGGACCTCCGGGGAGACCCAGTACTTC,CASSSGTSGETQYF
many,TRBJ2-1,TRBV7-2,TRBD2,TGTGCCAGCAGCTTGCGGACTAGCGGGAGACGGAATGAGCAGTTCTTC,CASSLRTSGRRNEQFF
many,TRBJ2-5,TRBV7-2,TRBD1,TGTGCCAGCAGCCTATCGGGACAGGCAAGGGAGACCCAGTACTTC,CASSLSGQARETQYF
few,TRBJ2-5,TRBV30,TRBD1,TGTGCCTGGAGGACACAGGGGGCTGCAGAGACCCAGTACTTC,CAWRTQGAAETQYF
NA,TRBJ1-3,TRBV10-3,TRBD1,TGTGCCATCAGTGACCTGACAGGGATCTCTGGAAACACCATATATTTT,CAISDLTGISGNTIYF
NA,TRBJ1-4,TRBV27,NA,TGTGCCAGCAGTTTATATCTAGGTGGTGAAAAACTGTTTTTT,CASSLYLGGEKLFF
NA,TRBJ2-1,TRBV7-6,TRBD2,TGTGCCAGCAGCGGCCTGACTAGCGGCTCCTACAATGAGCAGTTCTTC,CASSGLTSGSYNEQFF
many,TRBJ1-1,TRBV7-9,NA,TGTGCCAGCAGCTTAGAACAGGGTGGCACTGAAGCTTTCTTT,CASSLEQGGTEAFF
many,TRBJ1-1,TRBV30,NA,TGTGCCTGGAGTTTCTTGGTGGGGAACACTGAAGCTTTCTTT,CAWSFLVGNTEAFF
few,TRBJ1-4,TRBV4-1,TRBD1,TGCGCCAGCAGCCAAGTTATCGTCGGGCAGGGGGCAAGTGGAACTAATGAAAAACTGTTTTTT,CASSQVIVGQGASGTNEKLFF
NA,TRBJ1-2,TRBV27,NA,TGTGCCAGCAGTTTGGGGGGGGGCAACTATGGCTACACCTTC,CASSLGGGNYGYTF
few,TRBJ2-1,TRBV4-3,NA,TGCGCCAGCAGCCAAGCTTACTACAATGAGCAGTTCTTC,CASSQAYYNEQFF
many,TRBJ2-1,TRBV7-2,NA,TGTGCCAGCAGCTTAGGGCACTCACCAACCTTTTACAATGAGCAGTTCTTC,CASSLGHSPTFYNEQFF
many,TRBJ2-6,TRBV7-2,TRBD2,TGTGCCAGCAGCGCAAGCGGGAGGGCCTTTTGGGCTGGGGCCAACGTCCTGACTTTC,CASSASGRAFWAGANVLTF